This T cell receptor beta chain is drawn from a study of blood T cell repertoires in COVID-19. Background on the study: Sites in the United States, Italy and Spain provided acute and convalescent COVID-19 samples.

TCRdb's copy holds only in-frame clones and misses some; the assay was immunoSEQ multiplex PCR. The table lists about 400,000 clones, 80% to 90% of them singletons, with approximately 9.3% in the top ten. The recovered donors of Cohort 3 showed two negative PCRs, clearance, or symptom resolution. The CDR3 length is 17 residues. Germline V gene sequence: CDR1 WNHNN, CDR2 SYGVQD (reference sequence). After removal of 3 bases from V and 7 bases from J, the junction contained 13 bases not matched to a gene. Material: PBMCs or T cells enriched from blood (not recorded which). This chain uses TRBV10-1 with TRBJ2-1; 9 bases are shared with TRBD1. The clonotype originates from a woman in her forties or fifties who had recovered from COVID-19. The CDR3 loop reads CASSDDRGDGKLNEQFF. The CDR3 DNA reads TGCGCCAGCAGTGACGACAGGGGGGACGGTAAATTGAATGAGCAGTTCTTC.